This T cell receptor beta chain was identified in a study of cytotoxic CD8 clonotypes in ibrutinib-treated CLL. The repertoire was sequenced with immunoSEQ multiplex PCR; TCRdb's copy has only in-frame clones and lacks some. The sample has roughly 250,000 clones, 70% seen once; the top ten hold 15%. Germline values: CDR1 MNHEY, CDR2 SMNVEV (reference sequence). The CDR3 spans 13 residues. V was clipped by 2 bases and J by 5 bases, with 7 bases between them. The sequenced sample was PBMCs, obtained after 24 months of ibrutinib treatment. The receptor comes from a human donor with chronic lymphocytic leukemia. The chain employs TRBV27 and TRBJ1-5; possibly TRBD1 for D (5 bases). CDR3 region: CASSLRGHQPQHF. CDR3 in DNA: TGTGCCAGCAGTTTAAGGGGCCATCAGCCCCAGCATTTT.